These 6 T cell receptor beta chains came from one sample sequenced in a study of identical twins. TCRdb passed the 5' RACE reads through MiXCR, listing each CDR3 protein once. The sample shows about 530,000 distinct CDR3 sequences, around 22% of them seen only once. These data also featured in a second study, about yellow fever vaccine responses in identical twins.

The sequencing sample was made of CD4+ T cells sorted from blood. The receptors derive from a woman aged 18-30 years in good health.

This clonotype was detected only a few times. This chain uses TRBV24-1 with TRBJ1-5; TRBD1 aligns across 8 bases. Germline-derived CDR1 and CDR2 are KGHDR and SFDVKD. The CDR3 consists of 13 residues. V gave up 5 bases and J gave up 13 bases; unmatched junction bases: 9. CDR3 coding DNA: TGTGCCACCAGTGGCCAGGGACAGGACTTACAGCATTTT. Translated: CATSGQGQDLQHF.

This clonotype has just a few counts. This sequence joins TRBV15 and TRBJ2-1, with 7 bases lining up with TRBD2. Looked up from germline, CDR1 is LNHNV and CDR2 is YYDKDF (reference sequence). The length of the CDR3 is 14 residues. Trimming took 7 bases from V and 2 from J; bases not matched to a gene: 5. The CDR3 nucleotides are TGTGCCACCACGCGGCTAGCGGCCTACAATGAGCAGTTCTTC. This codes for CATTRLAAYNEQFF.

The V gene is TRBV18, the J gene TRBJ1-2, with TRBD1 identical over 7 bases. The V and J ends lost 2 bases and 4 bases, in that order; junction bases with no gene match: 7. This CDR3 contains 15 residues. CDR1 is KGHSH, CDR2 LQKENI, per germline. CDR3 residues: CASSPAGTAVYGYTF. CDR3 sequence (DNA): TGTGCCAGCTCACCAGCCGGGACAGCCGTCTATGGCTACACCTTC.

The sample holds a few counts of this clonotype. This chain connects TRBV15 to TRBJ1-1; weak D call: TRBD1 (6 bases). V was clipped by 0 bases and J by 3 bases, with 11 bases between them. This CDR3 comprises 15 residues. Germline CDR1 is LNHNV and CDR2 is YYDKDF (reference sequence). CDR3 bases: TGTGCCACCAGCAGAGAGCAGGGGTATGACACTGAAGCTTTCTTT. Its protein is CATSREQGYDTEAFF.

This chain links TRBV24-1 with TRBJ2-1; a weak D match, TRBD2 (6 bases). This CDR3 comprises 15 residues. Germline V gene lookup returns CDR1 KGHDR and CDR2 SFDVKD. Trimming took off 4 bases at V and 4 bases at J, with 13 bases between the two ends. CDR3 in amino acids: CATSELTAGYNEQFF. The CDR3 nucleotides are TGTGCCACCAGTGAACTTACAGCGGGTTACAATGAGCAGTTCTTC.

This clonotype was found a few times. The chain combines TRBV29-1 with TRBJ2-7; D is uncertain. Germline-derived CDR1 and CDR2 are SQVTM and ANQGSEA. This CDR3 comprises 12 residues. Trimming pared 6 bases from V and 2 bases from J, leaving 11 bases between. The CDR3 DNA reads TGCAGCGTATCCACGGTAACCTACGAGCAGTACTTC. Residues: CSVSTVTYEQYF.